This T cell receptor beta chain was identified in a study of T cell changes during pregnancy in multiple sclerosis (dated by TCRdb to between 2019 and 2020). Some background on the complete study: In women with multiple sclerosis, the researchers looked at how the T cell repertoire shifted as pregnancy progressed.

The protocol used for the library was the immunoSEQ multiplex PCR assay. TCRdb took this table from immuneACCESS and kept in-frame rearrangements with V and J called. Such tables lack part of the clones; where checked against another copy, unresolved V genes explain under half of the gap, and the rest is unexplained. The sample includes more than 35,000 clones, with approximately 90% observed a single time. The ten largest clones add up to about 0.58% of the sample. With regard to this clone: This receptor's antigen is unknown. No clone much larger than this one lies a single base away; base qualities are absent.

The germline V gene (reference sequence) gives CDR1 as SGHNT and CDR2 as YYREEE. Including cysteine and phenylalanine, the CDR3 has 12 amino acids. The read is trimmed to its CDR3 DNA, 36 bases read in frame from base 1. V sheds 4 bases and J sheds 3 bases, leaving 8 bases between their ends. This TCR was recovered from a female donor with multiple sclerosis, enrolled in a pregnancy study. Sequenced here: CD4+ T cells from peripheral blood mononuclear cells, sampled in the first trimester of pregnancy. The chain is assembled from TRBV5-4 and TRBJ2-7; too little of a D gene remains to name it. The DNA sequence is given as TGTGCCAGCAGCCTCCCCGGCTACGAGCAGTACTTC. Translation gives CASSLPGYEQYF.